The 18 T cell receptor beta chains given below trace back to one sample, sequenced in a study of T cell clonotyping in hematopoietic cell transplantation. The protocol was immunoSEQ multiplex PCR, while the TCRdb copy is restricted to in-frame clones and leaves out a portion. The sample holds roughly 3,900 clones; more than 85% are singletons and the top ten take 0.85% to 1%. The sequenced sample was PBMCs, obtained 30 days after allogeneic stem cell transplant. These receptor sequences come from a male patient aged 45-60 years who had an allogeneic stem cell transplant from a related donor, so the T cells may come from the graft donor. Some clones in this sample may be carry-over from other donors' samples.

The CDR3 DNA is TGCGCCAGCAGCCAAGATCCCGGCCCCTCACCCGGGGAGCTGTTTTTT. Its protein is CASSQDPGPSPGELFF. The rearrangement joins TRBV4-1 to TRBJ2-2; D unclear. From germline, CDR1 is MGHRA and CDR2 YSYEKL. The CDR3 totals 16 residues. With 0 bases removed from V and 6 bases from J, the gap between germline ends came to 14 bases.

The rearrangement uses TRBV9 and TRBJ1-1; maybe TRBD1 (5 bases). From germline, CDR1 is SGDLS and CDR2 YYNGEE. The germline V and J ends were trimmed by 0 bases and 4 bases, with 10 bases remaining between them. The CDR3 length is 14 residues. DNA for the CDR3: TGTGCCAGCAGCGTAGCAGGGTTGGGCACTGAAGCTTTCTTT. Amino acids: CASSVAGLGTEAFF.

The chain joins TRBV5-8 to TRBJ1-3, with D unclear. The V and J ends lost 1 base and 5 bases respectively, with 7 bases between them. This CDR3 spans 13 amino acids. The V gene's germline CDR1 is SGHTS and CDR2 YDEGEE. This CDR3 is CASSLIRRNTIYF. In nucleotides, the CDR3 is TGTGCCAGCAGCTTGATTCGAAGAAACACCATATATTTT.

Here the CDR3 DNA reads TGTGCCTGGAGTGTCATACTAGCGGGGTCTAATGAGCAGTTCTTC. Protein product: CAWSVILAGSNEQFF. V is TRBV30 and J is TRBJ2-1; 10 nucleotides match TRBD2. V gave up 0 bases and J gave up 7 bases; unmatched junction bases: 6. The CDR3 contains 15 residues. In germline, CDR1 is GTSNPN, CDR2 SVGIG (reference sequence).

The rearrangement links TRBV7-2 to TRBJ2-3; D not certain. Germline V CDR1 and CDR2: SGHTA, FQGNSA. The germline V and J ends were trimmed by 5 bases and 4 bases, with 7 bases remaining between them. The CDR3 runs 12 residues. The CDR3 bases are TGTGCCAGCAGCACAACCCCAGATACGCAGTATTTT. Amino acids: CASSTTPDTQYF.

The V and J genes are TRBV9 and TRBJ1-6, with unresolved D. Trimming took off 3 bases at V and 7 bases at J, with 8 bases between the two ends. The CDR3 runs to 13 residues. Germline V gives CDR1 SGDLS, CDR2 YYNGEE. The CDR3 reads CASSAEANSPLHF. CDR3 DNA: TGTGCCAGCAGCGCCGAAGCAAATTCACCCCTCCACTTT.

This chain links TRBV11-2 with TRBJ2-7; no clear D. The germline V gene has CDR1 SGHAT and CDR2 FQNNGV. Trimming removed 0 bases at V and 4 bases at J, with 7 bases between. The length of the CDR3 is 13 residues. The CDR3 DNA is TGTGCCAGCAGCTTAGACCAATTATACGAGCAGTACTTC. This encodes CASSLDQLYEQYF.

The chain has TRBV9 and TRBJ1-3, with 8 bases aligning to TRBD1. The CDR3 length is 15 residues. Germline CDR1 is SGDLS and CDR2 is YYNGEE. V shed 4 bases and J 0 bases; nucleotides not matched to a gene: 3. This CDR3 reads CASSLGQASGNTIYF. CDR3 in DNA: TGTGCCAGCAGCCTGGGACAGGCCTCTGGAAACACCATATATTTT. Variable domain in full (rest from reference TRBV9 and TRBJ1-3): DSGVTQTPKHLITATGQRVTLRCSPRSGDLSVYWYQQSLDQGLQFLIQYYNGEERAKGNILERFSAQQFPDLHSELNLSSLELGDSALYFCASSLGQASGNTIYFGEGSWLTVV.

The V gene is TRBV5-1, the J gene TRBJ2-1, with TRBD1 matching over 8 bases. The CDR3 loop spans 17 amino acids. V shed 5 bases, J shed 7 bases, and the junction held 17 bases outside the gene matches. The germline V gene has CDR1 SGHRS and CDR2 YFSETQ. This CDR3 is CASSRGQGSTLGNEQFF. For the CDR3, the DNA is TGCGCCAGCAGTAGAGGACAGGGATCAACCCTTGGGAATGAGCAGTTCTTC.

V usage is TRBV7-9 and J usage is TRBJ2-1; TRBD1 is a possible D gene (5 bases). V was trimmed by 3 bases and J by 4 bases, leaving 10 bases between them. The germline CDR1 and CDR2 sequences are SEHNR and FQNEAQ (reference sequence). The CDR3 loop spans 14 amino acids. CDR3 in amino acids: CASSFDSSYNEQFF. DNA for the CDR3: TGTGCCAGCAGCTTTGACAGCAGTTACAATGAGCAGTTCTTC.

The chain couples TRBV6-1 to TRBJ2-7; no clear D. From germline, CDR1 is MNHNS and CDR2 SASEGT. CDR3 length: 12 residues. The V gene lost 6 bases and the J gene lost 7 bases, with 13 bases spanning the gap. CDR3 residues: CASRLSNWEQYF. Here the CDR3 DNA reads TGTGCCAGCAGGCTGTCAAATTGGGAGCAGTACTTC.

The V gene is TRBV7-8, the J gene TRBJ1-2; the D is unclear. Germline values: CDR1 SGHVS, CDR2 FQNEAQ. V gave up 1 base and J gave up 6 bases, with 9 bases separating them. The length of the CDR3 is 13 residues. The CDR3 nucleotides are TGTGCCAGCAGCTTAGATCGACATAATGGCTACACCTTC. This gives the protein CASSLDRHNGYTF.

The genes are TRBV4-3 and TRBJ2-2; TRBD2 matches 8 bases. Losses at the gene ends were 3 bases for V and 6 bases for J; bases not matched to a gene: 3. Germline CDR1 is LGHNA and CDR2 is YSLEER. This CDR3 region has 14 residues. The chain's CDR3 is CASSHTTSAGELFF. CDR3 nucleotide sequence: TGCGCCAGCAGCCACACGACTAGCGCCGGGGAGCTGTTTTTT.

The V call is TRBV5-1, the J call TRBJ2-2, with D possibly TRBD1 on 6 matching bases. Per the germline V gene, CDR1 is SGHRS and CDR2 is YFSETQ. The CDR3 is 15 residues long. The ends were cut back, 0 bases at V and 7 bases at J, with 13 bases in the middle. This CDR3 reads CASSLAGDTGGELFF. Written as DNA, the CDR3 is TGCGCCAGCAGCTTGGCCGGGGACACTGGCGGGGAGCTGTTTTTT.

The chain links TRBV5-5 to TRBJ1-1; TRBD1 might be the D (5 bases). CDR1 is SGHKS, CDR2 YYEKEE, per germline (reference sequence). The V and J ends lost 4 bases and 4 bases respectively, with 11 bases between them. CDR3 length: 13 amino acids. The chain's CDR3 is CASSGDSSTEAFF. For the CDR3, the DNA is TGTGCCAGCAGCGGCGACAGTTCCACTGAAGCTTTCTTT.

The J gene is TRBJ1-6, the V gene TRBV19; no reliable D call. This CDR3 contains 13 residues. Germline CDR1 LNHDA, CDR2 SQIVND (reference sequence). V shed 3 bases and J shed 4 bases, with 4 bases lying between them. In DNA form, the CDR3 reads TGTGCCAGTAGTATCGGATATAATTCACCCCTCCACTTT. Protein: CASSIGYNSPLHF. Full variable domain (missing parts from reference TRBV19 and TRBJ1-6): DGGITQSPKYLFRKEGQNVTLSCEQNLNHDAMYWYRQDPGQGLRLIYYSQIVNDFQKGDIAEGYSVSREKKESFPLTVTSAQKNPTAFYLCASSIGYNSPLHFGNGTRLTVT.

The chain has TRBV11-2 and TRBJ2-1; TRBD1 matches at 8 bases. Germline trimming cut 5 bases from V and 7 bases from J; bases unmatched to any gene: 10. The CDR3 length is 15 residues. From germline, CDR1 is SGHAT and CDR2 FQNNGV. The CDR3 DNA follows: TGTGCCAGCAGCCGCGACAGGGGTAGGTTGAATGAGCAGTTCTTC. Its protein is CASSRDRGRLNEQFF.

The chain is built from TRBV6-5 and TRBJ1-1; D unclear. V was shortened by 4 bases and J by 3 bases, with 15 bases between the two germline ends. Germline V gene sequence: CDR1 MNHEY, CDR2 SVGAGI. CDR3 length: 15 amino acids. The CDR3 DNA follows: TGTGCCAGCAGTTGGGGTGGGAGTAGGGACACTGAAGCTTTCTTT. Translation gives CASSWGGSRDTEAFF.